These 24 T cell receptor beta chains were sequenced from one sample in a study of blood T cells in healthy people across ages. Sample-barcoded 5' priming and a J-beta primer mix drove a second PCR of roughly 6 to 12 cycles. A single record per CDR3 protein comes from TCRdb applying MiXCR to the 5' RACE reads. The sample consists of about 510,000 distinct CDR3 sequences, about 28% of them appearing once. A further study also used this sample, focusing on T cells of mothers and their children.

The sequenced sample consisted of blood. The receptors here all came from a boy between 2 and 10 years old in good health.

This clonotype was recorded at least ten times. Sequence at one end of the junction differs from germline and may be a read error. This chain links TRBV5-1 with TRBJ2-7, with TRBD2 matching 9 bases. Germline CDR1 SGHRS, CDR2 YFSETQ. There are 13 residues in the CDR3. The chain's CDR3 is CASSGGQTYEQYF. The CDR3 DNA is TGTGCCAGCAGCGGGGGGCAAACCTACGAGCAGTACTTC.

V is TRBV5-1 and J is TRBJ2-7; D is unresolved. CDR1 SGHRS and CDR2 YFSETQ come from the germline V gene. The V end lost 0 bases, the J end lost 1 base, and 8 bases lay between the germline ends. The CDR3 contains 14 residues. The DNA of the CDR3 is TGCGCCAGCAGCTTGGTACCGATTTCCTACGAGCAGTACTTC. Translated, it gives CASSLVPISYEQYF.

The CDR3 is CSARVFQQETQYF. For the CDR3, the DNA is TGCAGTGCTAGAGTTTTTCAGCAAGAGACCCAGTACTTC. V and J are TRBV20-1 and TRBJ2-5, with D unclear. CDR1 and CDR2 (germline): DFQATT, SNEGSKA (reference sequence). Between the trimmed V and J ends, which lost 1 base and 2 bases, there was a span of 8 bases. CDR3 size: 13 residues.

The rearrangement uses TRBV5-6 and TRBJ1-2; D is uncertain. The CDR3 sequence is 14 residues long. Germline V gene lookup returns CDR1 SGHDT and CDR2 YYEEEE. V lost 4 bases, J lost 5 bases, and 15 bases lay in between. This chain's CDR3 is CASSQTGALYGYTF. CDR3 nucleotides: TGTGCCAGCAGCCAAACGGGAGCCTTATATGGCTACACCTTC.

This clonotype has only a few counts. This chain links TRBV6-2 or TRBV6-3 with TRBJ2-1, with D perhaps given as TRBD1 or TRBD2 (5 bases each). The J call may be faulty, since TRBJ2-5 better matches the DNA end. CDR1 and CDR2 (germline): MNHEY, SVGEGT. This CDR3 has 14 residues. The CDR3 region is CASGTQRVQETQYF. The CDR3 DNA reads as TGTGCCAGTGGGACGCAACGGGTGCAAGAGACCCAGTACTTC.

The table lists this clonotype with a few counts. The chain uses TRBV4-1 and TRBJ2-1; perhaps D is TRBD1 or TRBD2 (6 bases each). The V end lost 6 bases, the J end lost 0 bases, and 15 bases lay between the germline ends. The CDR3 totals 16 residues. Germline V gene data show CDR1 as MGHRA and CDR2 as YSYEKL. CDR3 DNA: TGCGCCAGCAGTCGTCGAGGGGGGAGCTCCTACAATGAGCAGTTCTTC. It yields the protein CASSRRGGSSYNEQFF.

This clonotype was found a few times. The V gene is TRBV20-1, the J gene TRBJ2-5; D remains ambiguous. The CDR3 consists of 15 residues. V was cut by 6 bases and J by 5 bases, with 22 bases left in between. Germline V gene sequence: CDR1 DFQATT, CDR2 SNEGSKA (reference sequence). The CDR3 is CSAPKPGQPKETQYF. CDR3 coding DNA: TGCAGTGCCCCTAAACCGGGCCAACCTAAGGAGACCCAGTACTTC.

CDR3 sequence: CSVVFRGPQEQFF. CDR3 DNA: TGCAGCGTTGTATTTAGGGGGCCCCAGGAGCAGTTCTTC. The gene calls are TRBV29-1 and TRBJ2-5, with TRBD1 matching 7 bases. The DNA end lines up better with TRBJ2-1; the J call may be wrong. This CDR3 region has 13 residues. Germline lookup yields CDR1 SQVTM and CDR2 ANQGSEA.

The rearrangement links TRBV6-5 to TRBJ1-6, with 8 bases that match TRBD1. V gave up 6 bases and J gave up 11 bases; unmatched junction bases: 9. The CDR3 has 14 amino acids. Germline CDR1 and CDR2: MNHEY and SVGAGI. CDR3 nucleotide sequence: TGTGCCAGCAGGAGGACAGGGATATTGGCACCCCTCCACTTT. It yields the protein CASRRTGILAPLHF.

The chain is built from TRBV25-1 and TRBJ2-2; 9 nucleotides align to TRBD1. Germline V CDR1 and CDR2: MGHDK, SYGVNS. This CDR3 has 14 residues. J was trimmed by 3 bases and V by 8 bases; bases with no gene match: 4. DNA of the CDR3: TGTGCCAGCGGACAGGGGTCCCACACCGGGGAGCTGTTTTTT. It codes for CASGQGSHTGELFF.

This clonotype has a handful of counts. The chain employs TRBV29-1 and TRBJ1-2; no clear D gene. There are 11 residues in the CDR3. Germline assignment: CDR1 SQVTM and CDR2 ANQGSEA. Trimming removed 3 bases at V and 12 bases at J, with 14 bases between. This CDR3 is CSVDPGPAHTF. For the CDR3, the DNA is TGCAGCGTTGACCCCGGTCCGGCGCACACCTTC.

V gene TRBV29-1 combines with J gene TRBJ1-1; maybe TRBD1 (6 bases). In germline, CDR1 is SQVTM, CDR2 ANQGSEA. The CDR3 is made up of 14 amino acids. The V end lost 4 bases, the J end lost 2 bases, and 14 bases lay between the germline ends. CDR3: CSVARGGINTEAFF. The CDR3 nucleotides read TGCAGCGTTGCCAGGGGAGGAATTAACACTGAAGCTTTCTTT.

The chain has TRBV29-1 and TRBJ2-3; no definite D call. CDR1 is SQVTM and CDR2 is ANQGSEA in the germline V gene. The V end lost 6 bases, the J end lost 0 bases, and 13 bases lay between the germline ends. This CDR3 has 14 residues. The CDR3 nucleotides are TGCAGCGTCGAAAGGGTTACTAGCACAGATACGCAGTATTTT. It specifies CSVERVTSTDTQYF.

This clonotype has more than one count but fewer than ten. V is TRBV7-9 and J is TRBJ2-5; TRBD1 matches 9 bases. The DNA end is more similar to TRBJ2-1, so the J call may be wrong. CDR3 length: 18 residues. The germline CDR1 and CDR2 sequences are SEHNR and FQNEAQ (reference sequence). CDR3 nucleotide sequence: TGTGCCAGCAGCTCCTCACCCACACAGGGGGCGATAAACAATGAGCAGTTCTTC. Translating it yields CASSSSPTQGAINNEQFF.

V and J are TRBV12-3 or TRBV12-4 and TRBJ1-6; no reliable D call. V dropped 1 base and J dropped 5 bases, with 9 bases sitting between them. The CDR3 is 15 residues long. CDR3 region: CASSLGSQDNSPLHF. CDR3 coding DNA: TGTGCCAGCAGTTTAGGGTCCCAGGATAATTCACCCCTCCACTTT.

The rearrangement joins TRBV29-1 to TRBJ1-1; D not resolved. The CDR3 totals 13 residues. Trimming took off 6 bases at V and 7 bases at J, with 18 bases between the two ends. CDR1 is SQVTM, CDR2 ANQGSEA, per germline. The CDR3, as DNA: TGCAGCGTGCGGGATCTCGGACGACTTGAAGCTTTCTTT. As protein: CSVRDLGRLEAFF.

Points on this clonotype: Since the CDR3 does not end with the conserved phenylalanine or tryptophan, this likely comes from a read error. The rearrangement uses TRBV12-3 or TRBV12-4 and TRBJ2-3; D possibly corresponds to TRBD2 (6 bases). There are 15 residues in the CDR3. CDR3 loop: CASSLGGVGTDAQYS. CDR3 coding DNA: TGTGCCAGCAGTTTGGGGGGAGTCGGCACAGATGCGCAGTATTCT.

The chain joins TRBV5-6 to TRBJ1-5; 10 positions match TRBD1. The CDR3 runs to 15 residues. V was clipped by 4 bases and J by 6 bases; unmatched bases: 7. Germline lookup yields CDR1 SGHDT and CDR2 YYEEEE. CDR3: CASSDGTGAGQPQHF. The DNA for the CDR3 is TGTGCCAGCAGCGATGGGACAGGGGCGGGTCAGCCCCAGCATTTT.

The table lists this clonotype with a few counts. V gene TRBV6-6 combines with J gene TRBJ1-1; D is unclear. Germline V CDR1 and CDR2: MNHNY, SVGAGI (reference sequence). Between the trimmed V and J ends, which lost 7 bases and 1 base, there was a span of 7 bases. The CDR3 is 12 amino acids. This CDR3 reads CASTRKNTEAFF. The DNA of the CDR3 is TGTGCCAGCACCCGGAAGAACACTGAAGCTTTCTTT.

This clonotype occurred a few times. The J gene is TRBJ2-1, the V gene TRBV27; possible D gene TRBD2, 6 bases. V lost 6 bases to trimming and J lost 5 bases, with 20 bases between them. CDR1 and CDR2 from the germline V gene are MNHEY and SMNVEV (reference sequence). The CDR3 has 16 amino acids. In DNA, the CDR3 is TGTGCCAGCAGATATAAGGTCTCGGGAGTTAACAATGAGCAGTTCTTC. The encoded protein is CASRYKVSGVNNEQFF.

The chain combines TRBV11-2 with TRBJ2-3; D not certain. The germline V gene has CDR1 SGHAT and CDR2 FQNNGV. Trimming stripped 8 bases from V and 6 bases from J, with 12 bases between. CDR3 length equals 12 residues. The CDR3 protein is CASGDMADTQYF. The CDR3 region has the DNA TGTGCCAGCGGCGATATGGCCGATACGCAGTATTTT.

In this sample, this clonotype turned up a few times. V and J are TRBV30 and TRBJ1-5; weak D call: TRBD1 (5 bases). The germline V and J ends were trimmed by 2 bases and 3 bases, with 8 bases remaining between them. The germline V gene encodes CDR1 GTSNPN and CDR2 SVGIG (reference sequence). The CDR3 sequence is 13 residues long. The CDR3 nucleotides are TGTGCCTGGAGTCTGGGGGACAATCAGCCCCAGCATTTT. Its translation is CAWSLGDNQPQHF.

This clonotype was counted a few times. The junction departs from germline at one end; a sequencing error may be responsible. The chain is built from TRBV5-1 and TRBJ2-5; possibly TRBD1 or TRBD2 for D (5 bases each). Germline V gene data show CDR1 as SGHRS and CDR2 as YFSETQ. The CDR3 has 13 amino acids. CDR3 coding DNA: TGCGCCAGCAGCCCCCCGGCGTGGGACCACTCTTTCTTC. Translating gives CASSPPAWDHSFF.

The J gene is TRBJ1-2, the V gene TRBV7-9; D is unresolved. V was clipped by 3 bases and J by 6 bases, with 20 bases between them. CDR1 is SEHNR, CDR2 FQNEAQ, per germline (reference sequence). CDR3 size: 16 residues. CDR3 coding DNA: TGTGCCAGCAGCTTCCCTGATGTCCCACTCGGGGATGGCTACACCTTC. It specifies CASSFPDVPLGDGYTF.